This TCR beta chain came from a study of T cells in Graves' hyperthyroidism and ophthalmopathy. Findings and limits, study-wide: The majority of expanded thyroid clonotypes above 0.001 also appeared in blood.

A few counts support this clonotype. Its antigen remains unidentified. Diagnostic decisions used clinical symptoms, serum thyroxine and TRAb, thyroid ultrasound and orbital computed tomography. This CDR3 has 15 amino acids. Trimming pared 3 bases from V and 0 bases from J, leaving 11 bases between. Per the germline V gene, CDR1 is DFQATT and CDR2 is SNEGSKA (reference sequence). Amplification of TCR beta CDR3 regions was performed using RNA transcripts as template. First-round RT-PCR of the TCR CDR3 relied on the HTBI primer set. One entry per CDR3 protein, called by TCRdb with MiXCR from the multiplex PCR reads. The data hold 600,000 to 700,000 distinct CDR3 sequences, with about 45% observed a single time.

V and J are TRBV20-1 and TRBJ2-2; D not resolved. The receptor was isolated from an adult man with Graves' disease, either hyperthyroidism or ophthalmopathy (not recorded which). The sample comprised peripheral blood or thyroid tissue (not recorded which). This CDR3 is CSASVGFANTGELFF. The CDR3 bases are TGCAGTGCTAGTGTAGGGTTCGCGAACACCGGGGAGCTGTTTTTT.